This T cell receptor beta chain was captured in a study of human versus mouse CDR3 diversity and MHC coevolution. Whole-study findings and limits: By iCHAO1, human TCR beta clonotypes numbered roughly 1.6 million, the most. Human T cells were selected on six MHC II alleles.

The CDR3 length is 12 residues. Trimming removed 3 bases from V and 10 bases from J, with 10 bases in between. Per the germline V gene, CDR1 is LNHDA and CDR2 is SQIVND (reference sequence). Worth noting for this clone: No antigen is known for it.

This table comes from immunoSEQ multiplex PCR, and its TCRdb copy is limited to in-frame clones, with some not included. The repertoire holds some 80,000 clones, 80% to 95% seen once, with around 0.15% in the top ten. The V gene is TRBV19, the J gene TRBJ2-1, with D possibly TRBD2 on 6 matching bases. Sequenced sample: naive CD4+ T cells from blood. Subset given: CD45RO-negative CD62L-positive naive CD4 T cells. The sequence was collected from a person between 25 and 70 years old in good health. The CDR3 loop reads CASSISRGEQFF. CDR3 DNA: TGTGCCAGTAGTATTTCTCGGGGGGAGCAGTTCTTC.